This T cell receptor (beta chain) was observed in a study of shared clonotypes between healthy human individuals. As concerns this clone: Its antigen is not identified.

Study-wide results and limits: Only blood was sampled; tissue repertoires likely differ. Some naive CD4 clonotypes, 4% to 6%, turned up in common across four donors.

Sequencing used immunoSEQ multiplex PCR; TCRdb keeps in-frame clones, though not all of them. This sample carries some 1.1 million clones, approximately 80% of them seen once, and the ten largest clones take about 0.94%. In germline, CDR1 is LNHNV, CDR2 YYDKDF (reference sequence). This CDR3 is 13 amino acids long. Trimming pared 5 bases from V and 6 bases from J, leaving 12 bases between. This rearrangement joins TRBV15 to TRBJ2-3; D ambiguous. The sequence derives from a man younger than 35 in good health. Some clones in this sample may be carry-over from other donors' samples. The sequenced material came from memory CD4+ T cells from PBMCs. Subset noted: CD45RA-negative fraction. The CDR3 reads CATSVRQEDTQYF. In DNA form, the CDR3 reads TGTGCCACCAGCGTCCGTCAGGAGGATACGCAGTATTTT.